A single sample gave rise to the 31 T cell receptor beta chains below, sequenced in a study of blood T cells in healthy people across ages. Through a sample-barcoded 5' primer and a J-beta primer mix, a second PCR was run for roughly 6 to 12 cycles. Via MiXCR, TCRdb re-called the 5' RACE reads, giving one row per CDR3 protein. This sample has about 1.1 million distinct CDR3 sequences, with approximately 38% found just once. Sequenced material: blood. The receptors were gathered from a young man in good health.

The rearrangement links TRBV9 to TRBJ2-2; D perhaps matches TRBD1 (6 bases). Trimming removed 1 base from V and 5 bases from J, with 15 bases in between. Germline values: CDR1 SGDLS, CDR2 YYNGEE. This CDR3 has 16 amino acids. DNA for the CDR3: TGTGCCAGCAGCGTAAACCGTCAGGGGCGGACCGGGGAGCTGTTTTTT. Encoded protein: CASSVNRQGRTGELFF.

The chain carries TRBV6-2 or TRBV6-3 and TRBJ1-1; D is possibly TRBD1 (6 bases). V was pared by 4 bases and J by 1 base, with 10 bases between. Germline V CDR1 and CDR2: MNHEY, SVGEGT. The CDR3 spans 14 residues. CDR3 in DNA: TGTGCCAGCAGTTCGGGACACTGGAACACTGAAGCTTTCTTT. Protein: CASSSGHWNTEAFF.

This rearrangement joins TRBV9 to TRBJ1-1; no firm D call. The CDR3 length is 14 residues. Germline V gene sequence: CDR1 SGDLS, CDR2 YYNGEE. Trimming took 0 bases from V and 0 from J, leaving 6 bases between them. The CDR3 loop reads CASSVGAMNTEAFF. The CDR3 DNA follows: TGTGCCAGCAGCGTAGGTGCCATGAACACTGAAGCTTTCTTT.

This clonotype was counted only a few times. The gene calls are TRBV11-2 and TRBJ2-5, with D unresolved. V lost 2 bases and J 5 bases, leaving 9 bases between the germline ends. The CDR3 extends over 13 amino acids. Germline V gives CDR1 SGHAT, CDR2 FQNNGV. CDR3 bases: TGTGCCAGCAGCTTACAGATCGAGGAGACCCAGTACTTC. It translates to CASSLQIEETQYF.

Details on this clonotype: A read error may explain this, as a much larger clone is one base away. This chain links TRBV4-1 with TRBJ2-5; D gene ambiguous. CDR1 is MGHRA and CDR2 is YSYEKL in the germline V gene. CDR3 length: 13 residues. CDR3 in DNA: TGCGCCAGCAGCCAACCTTCAGGAGAGGCCCAGTACTTC. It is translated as CASSQPSGEAQYF.

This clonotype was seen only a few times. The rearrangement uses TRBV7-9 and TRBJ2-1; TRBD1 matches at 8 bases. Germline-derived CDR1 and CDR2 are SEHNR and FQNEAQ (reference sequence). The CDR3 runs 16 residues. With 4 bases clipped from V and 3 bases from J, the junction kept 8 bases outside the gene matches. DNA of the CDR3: TGTGCCAGCAGCTCGGACAGGGCGTTTGGCTACAATGAGCAGTTCTTC. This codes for CASSSDRAFGYNEQFF.

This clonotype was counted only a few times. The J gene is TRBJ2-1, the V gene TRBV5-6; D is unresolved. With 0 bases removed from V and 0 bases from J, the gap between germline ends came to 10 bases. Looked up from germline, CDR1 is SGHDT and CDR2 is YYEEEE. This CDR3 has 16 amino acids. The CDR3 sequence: CASSLGTLPSYNEQFF. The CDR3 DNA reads TGTGCCAGCAGCTTGGGAACTCTGCCCTCCTACAATGAGCAGTTCTTC.

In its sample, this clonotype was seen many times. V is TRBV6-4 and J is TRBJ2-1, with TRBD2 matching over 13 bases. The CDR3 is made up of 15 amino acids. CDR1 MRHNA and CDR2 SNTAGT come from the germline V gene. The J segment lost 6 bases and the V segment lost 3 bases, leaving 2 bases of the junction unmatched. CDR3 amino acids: CASSELAGGPNEQFF. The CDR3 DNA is TGTGCCAGCAGTGAACTAGCGGGGGGGCCCAATGAGCAGTTCTTC.

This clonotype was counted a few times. The chain's CDR3 is CASRRTGTGRSYGYTF. DNA for the CDR3: TGTGCCAGCAGGCGTACTGGGACAGGGAGGTCCTATGGCTACACCTTC. The chain uses TRBV6-2 or TRBV6-3 and TRBJ1-2, with 9 bases that match TRBD1. This CDR3 contains 16 residues. After removal of 6 bases from V and 4 bases from J, the junction contained 12 bases not matched to a gene. In germline, CDR1 is MNHEY, CDR2 SVGEGT.

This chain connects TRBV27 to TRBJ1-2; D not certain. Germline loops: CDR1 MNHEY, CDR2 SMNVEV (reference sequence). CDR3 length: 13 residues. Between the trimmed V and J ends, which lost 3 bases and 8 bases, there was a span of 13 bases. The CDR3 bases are TGTGCCAGCAGTTTGGACGGTGTCATCGGCTACACCTTC. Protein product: CASSLDGVIGYTF.

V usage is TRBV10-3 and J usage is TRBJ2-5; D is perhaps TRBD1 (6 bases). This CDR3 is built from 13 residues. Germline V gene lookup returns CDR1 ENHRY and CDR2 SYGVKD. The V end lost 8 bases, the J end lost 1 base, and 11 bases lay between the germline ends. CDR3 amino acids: CAISDRPQETQYF. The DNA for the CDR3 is TGTGCCATCTCCGACAGGCCCCAAGAGACCCAGTACTTC.

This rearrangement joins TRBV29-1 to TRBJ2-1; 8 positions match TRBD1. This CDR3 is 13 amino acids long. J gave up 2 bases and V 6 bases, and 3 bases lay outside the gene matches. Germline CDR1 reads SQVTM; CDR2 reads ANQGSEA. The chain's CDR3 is CSVGTGPYNEQFF. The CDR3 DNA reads TGCAGCGTAGGGACAGGACCCTACAATGAGCAGTTCTTC.

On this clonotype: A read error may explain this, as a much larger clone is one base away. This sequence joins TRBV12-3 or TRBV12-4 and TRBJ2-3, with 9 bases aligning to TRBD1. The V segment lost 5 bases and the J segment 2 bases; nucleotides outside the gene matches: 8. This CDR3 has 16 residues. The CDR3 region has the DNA TGTGCCAGCAGTCCCCGGGACAGGGCGAACACAGATACGCAGTATTTT. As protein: CASSPRDRANTDTQYF.

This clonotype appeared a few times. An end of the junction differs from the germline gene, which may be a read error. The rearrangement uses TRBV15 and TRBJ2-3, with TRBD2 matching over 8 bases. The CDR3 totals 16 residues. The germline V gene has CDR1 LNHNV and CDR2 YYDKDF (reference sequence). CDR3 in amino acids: CASSSSFGGGTDTQYF. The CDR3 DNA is TGTGCCTCCAGCAGTAGCTTCGGGGGGGGCACAGATACGCAGTATTTT. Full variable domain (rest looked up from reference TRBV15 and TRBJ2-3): DAMVIQNPRYQVTQFGKPVTLSCSQTLNHNVMYWYQQKSSQAPKLLFHYYDKDFNNEADTPDNFQSRRPNTSFCFLDIRSPGLGDTAMYLCASSSSFGGGTDTQYFGPGTRLTVL.

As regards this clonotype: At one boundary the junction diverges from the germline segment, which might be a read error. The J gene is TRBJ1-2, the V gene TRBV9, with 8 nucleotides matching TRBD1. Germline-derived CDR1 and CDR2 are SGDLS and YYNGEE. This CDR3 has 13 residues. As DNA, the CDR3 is TGTGCCAGCAGCCCCGACAGGGGCTATGACTACACCTTC. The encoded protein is CASSPDRGYDYTF.

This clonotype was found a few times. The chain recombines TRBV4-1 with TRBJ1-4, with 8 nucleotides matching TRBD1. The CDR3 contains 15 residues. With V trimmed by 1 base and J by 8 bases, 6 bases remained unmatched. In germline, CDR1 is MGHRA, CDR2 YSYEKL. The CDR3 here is CASSQGVGDREKLFF. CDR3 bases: TGCGCCAGCAGCCAAGGAGTGGGGGACAGGGAAAAACTGTTTTTT.

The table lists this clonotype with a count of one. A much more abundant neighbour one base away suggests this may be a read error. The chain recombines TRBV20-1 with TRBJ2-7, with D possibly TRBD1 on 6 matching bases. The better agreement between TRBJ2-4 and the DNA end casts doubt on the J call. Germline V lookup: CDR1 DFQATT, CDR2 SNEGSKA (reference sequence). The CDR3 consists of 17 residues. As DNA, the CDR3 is TGCAGTGCTAGAGATCCCCGGACAGCCTCCATGGGAAACATTCAGTACTTC. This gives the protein CSARDPRTASMGNIQYF.

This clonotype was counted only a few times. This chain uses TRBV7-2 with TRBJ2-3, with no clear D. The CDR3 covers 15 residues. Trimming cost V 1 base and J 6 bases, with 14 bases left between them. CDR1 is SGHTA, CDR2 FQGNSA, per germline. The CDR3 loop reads CASSLVNSRRDTQYF. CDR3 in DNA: TGTGCCAGCAGCTTAGTGAACAGTAGAAGGGATACGCAGTATTTT.

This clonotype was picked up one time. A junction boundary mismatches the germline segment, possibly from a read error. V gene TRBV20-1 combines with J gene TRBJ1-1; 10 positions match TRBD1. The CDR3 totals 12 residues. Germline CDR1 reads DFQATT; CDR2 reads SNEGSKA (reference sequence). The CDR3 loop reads CRARTGGTEAFF. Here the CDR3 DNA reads TGCAGGGCTAGGACAGGGGGCACTGAAGCTTTCTTT.

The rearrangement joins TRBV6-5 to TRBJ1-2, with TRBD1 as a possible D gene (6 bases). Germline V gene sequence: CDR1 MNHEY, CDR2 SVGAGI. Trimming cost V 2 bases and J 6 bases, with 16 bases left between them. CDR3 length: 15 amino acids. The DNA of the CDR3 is TGTGCCAGCAGTTACAGTCCGGGGGCGCCCCATGGCTACACCTTC. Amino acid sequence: CASSYSPGAPHGYTF.

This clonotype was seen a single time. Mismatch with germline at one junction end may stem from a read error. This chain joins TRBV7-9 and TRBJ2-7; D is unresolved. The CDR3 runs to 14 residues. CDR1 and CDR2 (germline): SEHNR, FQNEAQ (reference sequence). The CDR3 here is CASSVASGSYEQYF. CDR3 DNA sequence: TGTGCCAGCAGCGTAGCCTCTGGATCCTACGAGCAGTACTTC.

The chain's CDR3 is CASTISWGVNTQYF. Here the CDR3 DNA reads TGTGCCAGCACCATTTCATGGGGGGTCAATACGCAGTATTTT. The J gene is TRBJ2-3, the V gene TRBV12-3 or TRBV12-4; possibly TRBD2 for D (6 bases). V gave up 7 bases and J gave up 7 bases, with 18 bases separating them. The CDR3 length is 14 residues.

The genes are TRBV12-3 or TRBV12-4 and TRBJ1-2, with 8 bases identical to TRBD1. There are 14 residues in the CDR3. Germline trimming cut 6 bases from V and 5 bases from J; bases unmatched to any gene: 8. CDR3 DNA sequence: TGTGCCAGCAGGACAGGGGTCAATTGGTATGGCTACACCTTC. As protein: CASRTGVNWYGYTF.

The CDR3, as DNA: TGTGCCAGCAGTTCCCCCCTGGGGGGGAACACTGAAGCTTTCTTT. Protein sequence: CASSSPLGGNTEAFF. The V call is TRBV12-3 or TRBV12-4, the J call TRBJ1-1, with a weak D call TRBD1 (5 bases). The CDR3 loop spans 15 amino acids. Trimming removed 4 bases from V and 1 base from J, with 13 bases in between.

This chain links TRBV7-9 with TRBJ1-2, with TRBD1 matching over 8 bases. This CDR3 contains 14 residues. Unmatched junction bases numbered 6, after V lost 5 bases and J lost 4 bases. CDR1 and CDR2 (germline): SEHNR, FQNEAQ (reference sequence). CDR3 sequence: CASSPRGQAYGYTF. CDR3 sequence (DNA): TGTGCCAGCAGCCCGAGGGGACAGGCCTATGGCTACACCTTC. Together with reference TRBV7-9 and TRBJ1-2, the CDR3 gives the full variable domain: DTGVSQNPRHKITKRGQNVTFRCDPISEHNRLYWYRQTLGQGPEFLTYFQNEAQLEKSRLLSDRFSAERPKGSFSTLEIQRTEQGDSAMYLCASSPRGQAYGYTFGSGTRLTVV.

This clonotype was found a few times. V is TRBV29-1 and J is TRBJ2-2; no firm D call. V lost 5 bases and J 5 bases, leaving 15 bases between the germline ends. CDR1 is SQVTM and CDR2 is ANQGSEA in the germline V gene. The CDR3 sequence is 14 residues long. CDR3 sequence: CSVLWQALTGELFF. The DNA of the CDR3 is TGCAGCGTTCTGTGGCAGGCTCTAACCGGGGAGCTGTTTTTT.

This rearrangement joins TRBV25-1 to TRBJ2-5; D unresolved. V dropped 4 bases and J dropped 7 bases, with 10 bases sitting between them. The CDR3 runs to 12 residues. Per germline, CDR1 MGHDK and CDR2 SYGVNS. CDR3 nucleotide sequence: TGTGCCAGCAGTGTGGACGATAGGACCCAGTACTTC. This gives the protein CASSVDDRTQYF.

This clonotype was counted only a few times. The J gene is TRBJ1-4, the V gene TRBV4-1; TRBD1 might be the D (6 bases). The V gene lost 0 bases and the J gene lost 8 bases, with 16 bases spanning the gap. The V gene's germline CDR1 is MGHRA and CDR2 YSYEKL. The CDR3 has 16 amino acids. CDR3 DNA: TGCGCCAGCAGCCAAGATCGGGGGCAGGGAAGAGAAAAACTGTTTTTT. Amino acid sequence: CASSQDRGQGREKLFF.

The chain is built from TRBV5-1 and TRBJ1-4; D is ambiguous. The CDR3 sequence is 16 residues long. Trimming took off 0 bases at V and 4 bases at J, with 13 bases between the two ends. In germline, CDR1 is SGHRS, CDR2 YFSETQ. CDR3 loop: CASSLDGVRGNEKLFF. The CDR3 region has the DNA TGCGCCAGCAGCTTGGATGGGGTTCGGGGTAATGAAAAACTGTTTTTT.

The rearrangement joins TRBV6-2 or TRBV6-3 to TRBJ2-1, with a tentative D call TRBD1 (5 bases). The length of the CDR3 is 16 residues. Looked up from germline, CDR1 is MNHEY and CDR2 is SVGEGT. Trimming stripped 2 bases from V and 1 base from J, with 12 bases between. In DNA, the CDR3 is TGTGCCAGCAGTTACACCCAGGGATATTCCTACAATGAGCAGTTCTTC. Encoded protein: CASSYTQGYSYNEQFF.

CDR3: CAWSRNRAYEQYF. In DNA, the CDR3 is TGTGCCTGGAGTCGTAACAGGGCCTACGAGCAGTACTTC. The chain links TRBV30 to TRBJ2-7; a weak D match, TRBD1 (6 bases). The V gene lost 2 bases and the J gene lost 2 bases, with 10 bases spanning the gap. The CDR3 is 13 residues long. Germline CDR1 reads GTSNPN; CDR2 reads SVGIG (reference sequence).